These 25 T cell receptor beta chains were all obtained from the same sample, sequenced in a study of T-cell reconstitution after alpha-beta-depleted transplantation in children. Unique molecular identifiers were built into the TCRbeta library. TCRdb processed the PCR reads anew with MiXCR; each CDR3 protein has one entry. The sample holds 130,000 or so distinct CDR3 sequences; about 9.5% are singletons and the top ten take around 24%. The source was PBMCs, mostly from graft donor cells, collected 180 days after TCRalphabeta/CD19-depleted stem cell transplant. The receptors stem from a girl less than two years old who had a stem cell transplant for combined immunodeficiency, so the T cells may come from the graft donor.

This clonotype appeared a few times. In DNA, the CDR3 is TGTGCCAGCAGTTTAGCCAACTATGGCTACACCTTC. Its protein product is CASSLANYGYTF. The V and J genes are TRBV12-3 or TRBV12-4 and TRBJ1-2; D is undetermined. The V end was cut by 0 bases, the J end by 2 bases, with 1 base between. The CDR3 runs to 12 residues.

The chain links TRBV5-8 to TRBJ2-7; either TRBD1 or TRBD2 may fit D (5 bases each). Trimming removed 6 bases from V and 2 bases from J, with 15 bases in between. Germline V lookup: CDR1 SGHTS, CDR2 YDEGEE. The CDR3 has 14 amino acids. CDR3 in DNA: TGTGCCAGCAACCCCCGGGACGGACCCTACGAGCAGTACTTC. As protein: CASNPRDGPYEQYF.

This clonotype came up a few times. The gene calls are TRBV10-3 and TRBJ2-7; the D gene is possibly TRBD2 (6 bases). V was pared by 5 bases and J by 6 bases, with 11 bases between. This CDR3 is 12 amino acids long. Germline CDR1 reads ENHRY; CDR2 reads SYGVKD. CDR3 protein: CAISSAGGEQYF. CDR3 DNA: TGTGCCATCAGTTCCGCCGGGGGCGAGCAGTACTTC.

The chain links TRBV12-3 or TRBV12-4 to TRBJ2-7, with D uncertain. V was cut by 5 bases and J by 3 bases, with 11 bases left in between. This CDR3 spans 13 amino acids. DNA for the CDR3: TGTGCCAGCAGTCCGCGACACTTCTACGAGCAGTACTTC. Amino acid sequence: CASSPRHFYEQYF.

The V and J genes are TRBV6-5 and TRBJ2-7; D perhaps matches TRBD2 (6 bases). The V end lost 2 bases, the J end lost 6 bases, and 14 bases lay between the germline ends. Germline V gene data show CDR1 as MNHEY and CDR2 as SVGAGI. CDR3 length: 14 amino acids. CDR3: CASSYAGPGVEQYF. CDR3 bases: TGTGCCAGCAGTTACGCGGGGCCCGGTGTCGAGCAGTACTTC.

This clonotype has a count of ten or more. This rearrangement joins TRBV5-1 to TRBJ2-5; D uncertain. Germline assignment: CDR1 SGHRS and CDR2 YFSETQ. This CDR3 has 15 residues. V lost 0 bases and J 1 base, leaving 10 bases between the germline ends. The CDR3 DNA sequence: TGCGCCAGCAGCTTGGGTACCGTGCGCCAAGAGACCCAGTACTTC. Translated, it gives CASSLGTVRQETQYF.

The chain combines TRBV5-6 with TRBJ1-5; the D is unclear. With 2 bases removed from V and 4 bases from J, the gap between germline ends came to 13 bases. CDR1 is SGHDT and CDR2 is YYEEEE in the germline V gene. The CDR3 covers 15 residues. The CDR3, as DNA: TGTGCCAGCAGCTTCCAAGGAGTAGCAAATCAGCCCCAGCATTTT. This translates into CASSFQGVANQPQHF.

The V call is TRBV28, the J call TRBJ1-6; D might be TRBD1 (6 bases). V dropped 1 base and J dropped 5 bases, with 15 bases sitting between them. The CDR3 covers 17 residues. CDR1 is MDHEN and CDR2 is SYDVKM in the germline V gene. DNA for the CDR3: TGTGCCAGCAGTTTATATCCACAGGGTCGGGATAATTCACCCCTCCACTTT. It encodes CASSLYPQGRDNSPLHF.

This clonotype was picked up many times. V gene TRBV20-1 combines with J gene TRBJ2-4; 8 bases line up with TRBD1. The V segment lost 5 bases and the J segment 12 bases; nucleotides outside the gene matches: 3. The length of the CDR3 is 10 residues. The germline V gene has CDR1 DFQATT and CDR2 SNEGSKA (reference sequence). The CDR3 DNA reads TGCAGTGCTGGGGACAGGCGTCAGTACTTC. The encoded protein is CSAGDRRQYF.

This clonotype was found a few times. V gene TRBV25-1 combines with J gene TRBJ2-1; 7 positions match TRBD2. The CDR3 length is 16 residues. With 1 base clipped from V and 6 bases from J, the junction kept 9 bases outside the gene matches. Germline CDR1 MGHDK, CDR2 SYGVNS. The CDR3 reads CASSEFTWTRSNEQFF. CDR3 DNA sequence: TGTGCCAGCAGTGAATTTACGTGGACTAGATCCAATGAGCAGTTCTTC.

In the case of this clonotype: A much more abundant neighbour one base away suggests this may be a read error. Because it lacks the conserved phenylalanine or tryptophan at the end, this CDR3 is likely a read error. The CDR3 nucleotides are TGTGCCAGCAGCTCCTCCGGGACTAGCATGAACAATGAGCAGTTCTCC. Encoded protein: CASSSSGTSMNNEQFS. The chain is built from TRBV7-8 and TRBJ2-1, with 9 bases fitting TRBD2. The V segment lost 4 bases and the J segment 5 bases; nucleotides outside the gene matches: 9. This CDR3 region has 16 residues. Germline CDR1 reads SGHVS; CDR2 reads FQNEAQ.

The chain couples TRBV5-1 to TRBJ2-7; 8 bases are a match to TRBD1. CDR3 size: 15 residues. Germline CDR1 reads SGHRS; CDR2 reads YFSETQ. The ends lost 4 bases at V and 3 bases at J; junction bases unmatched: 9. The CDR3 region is CASSPGTGDNYEQYF. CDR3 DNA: TGCGCCAGCAGCCCGGGGACAGGTGATAACTACGAGCAGTACTTC.

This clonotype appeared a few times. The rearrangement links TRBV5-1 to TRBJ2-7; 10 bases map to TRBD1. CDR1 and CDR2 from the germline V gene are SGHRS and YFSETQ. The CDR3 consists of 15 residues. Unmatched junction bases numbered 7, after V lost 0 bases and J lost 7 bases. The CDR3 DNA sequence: TGCGCCAGCAGCTTGGGGCCGGGACAGGGGAGAGAGCAGTACTTC. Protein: CASSLGPGQGREQYF.

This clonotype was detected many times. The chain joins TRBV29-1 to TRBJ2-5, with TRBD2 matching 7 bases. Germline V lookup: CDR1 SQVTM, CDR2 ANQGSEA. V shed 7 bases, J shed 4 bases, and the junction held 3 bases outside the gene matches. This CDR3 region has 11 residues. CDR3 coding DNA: TGCAGCGGCGGGAGCTCAGAGACCCAGTACTTC. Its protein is CSGGSSETQYF.

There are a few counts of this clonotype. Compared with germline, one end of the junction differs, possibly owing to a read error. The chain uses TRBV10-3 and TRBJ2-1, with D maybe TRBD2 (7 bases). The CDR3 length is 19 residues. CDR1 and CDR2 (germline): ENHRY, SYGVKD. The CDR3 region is CAISPLWEGGKKGPKAFVF. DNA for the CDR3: TGTGCCATCAGTCCGCTTTGGGAGGGGGGTAAAAAGGGCCCCAAAGCCTTTGTCTTC.

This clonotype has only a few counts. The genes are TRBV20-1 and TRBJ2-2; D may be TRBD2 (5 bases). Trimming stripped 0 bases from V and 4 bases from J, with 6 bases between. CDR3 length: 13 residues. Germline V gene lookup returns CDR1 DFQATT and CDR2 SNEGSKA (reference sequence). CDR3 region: CSAREGVTGELFF. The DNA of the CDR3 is TGCAGTGCTAGAGAGGGAGTCACCGGGGAGCTGTTTTTT.

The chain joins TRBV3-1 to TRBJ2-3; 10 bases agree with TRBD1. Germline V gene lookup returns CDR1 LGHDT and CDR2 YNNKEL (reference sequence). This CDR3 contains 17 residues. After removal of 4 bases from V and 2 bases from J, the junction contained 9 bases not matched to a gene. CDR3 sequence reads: CASSPSAGTGVTDTQYF. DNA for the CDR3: TGTGCCAGCAGCCCAAGTGCGGGGACAGGGGTCACAGATACGCAGTATTTT.

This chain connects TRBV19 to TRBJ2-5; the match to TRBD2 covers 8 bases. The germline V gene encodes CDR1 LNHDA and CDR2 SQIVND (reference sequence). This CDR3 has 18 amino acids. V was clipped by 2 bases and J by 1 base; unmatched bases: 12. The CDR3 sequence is CASSISLAGGPSQETQYF. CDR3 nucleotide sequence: TGTGCCAGTAGTATATCCCTGGCGGGGGGACCCTCCCAAGAGACCCAGTACTTC. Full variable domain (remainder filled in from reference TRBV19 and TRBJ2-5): DGGITQSPKYLFRKEGQNVTLSCEQNLNHDAMYWYRQDPGQGLRLIYYSQIVNDFQKGDIAEGYSVSREKKESFPLTVTSAQKNPTAFYLCASSISLAGGPSQETQYFGPGTRLLVL.

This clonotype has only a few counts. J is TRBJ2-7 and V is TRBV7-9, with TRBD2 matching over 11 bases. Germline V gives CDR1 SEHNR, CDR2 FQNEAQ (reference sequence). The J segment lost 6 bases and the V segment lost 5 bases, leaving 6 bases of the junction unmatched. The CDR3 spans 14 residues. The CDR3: CASSRSGGAGEQYF. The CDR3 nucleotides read TGTGCCAGCAGCCGTAGCGGGGGGGCCGGCGAGCAGTACTTC.

The chain's CDR3 is CASSIDGNTEAFF. The DNA of the CDR3 is TGTGCCAGCAGCATCGACGGGAACACTGAAGCTTTCTTT. The chain carries TRBV9 and TRBJ1-1; D remains ambiguous. CDR1 and CDR2 (germline): SGDLS, YYNGEE. The CDR3 is made up of 13 amino acids. With 4 bases removed from V and 1 base from J, the gap between germline ends came to 8 bases.

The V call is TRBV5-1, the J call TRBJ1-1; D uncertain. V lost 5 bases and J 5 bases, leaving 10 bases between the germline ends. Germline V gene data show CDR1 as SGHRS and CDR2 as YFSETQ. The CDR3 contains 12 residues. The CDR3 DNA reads TGCGCCAGCAGTGGTAGAGCGACTGAAGCTTTCTTT. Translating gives CASSGRATEAFF.

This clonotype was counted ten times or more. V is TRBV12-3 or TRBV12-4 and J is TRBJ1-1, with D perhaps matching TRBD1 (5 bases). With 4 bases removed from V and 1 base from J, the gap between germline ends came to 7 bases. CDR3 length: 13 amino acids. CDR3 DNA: TGTGCCAGCAGTTGGGGGGAGAACACTGAAGCTTTCTTT. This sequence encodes CASSWGENTEAFF.

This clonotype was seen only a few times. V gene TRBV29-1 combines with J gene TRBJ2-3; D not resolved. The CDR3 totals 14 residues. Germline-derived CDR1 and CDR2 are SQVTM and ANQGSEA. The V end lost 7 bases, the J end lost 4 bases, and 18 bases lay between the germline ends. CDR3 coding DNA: TGCAGCGCAGGTACCCCAAACCGGGCAGATACGCAGTATTTT. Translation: CSAGTPNRADTQYF.

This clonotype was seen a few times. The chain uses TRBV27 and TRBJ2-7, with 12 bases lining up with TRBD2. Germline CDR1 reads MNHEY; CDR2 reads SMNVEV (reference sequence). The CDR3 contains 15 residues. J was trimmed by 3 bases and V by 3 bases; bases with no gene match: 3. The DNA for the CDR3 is TGTGCCAGCAGTTTGGGACTAGCGGGTTTCTACGAGCAGTACTTC. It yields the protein CASSLGLAGFYEQYF.

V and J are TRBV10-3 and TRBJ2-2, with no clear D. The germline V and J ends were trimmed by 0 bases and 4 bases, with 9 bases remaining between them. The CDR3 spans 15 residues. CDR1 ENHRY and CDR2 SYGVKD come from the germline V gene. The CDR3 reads CAISESGPPTGELFF. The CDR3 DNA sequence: TGTGCCATCAGTGAGTCAGGGCCCCCCACCGGGGAGCTGTTTTTT.